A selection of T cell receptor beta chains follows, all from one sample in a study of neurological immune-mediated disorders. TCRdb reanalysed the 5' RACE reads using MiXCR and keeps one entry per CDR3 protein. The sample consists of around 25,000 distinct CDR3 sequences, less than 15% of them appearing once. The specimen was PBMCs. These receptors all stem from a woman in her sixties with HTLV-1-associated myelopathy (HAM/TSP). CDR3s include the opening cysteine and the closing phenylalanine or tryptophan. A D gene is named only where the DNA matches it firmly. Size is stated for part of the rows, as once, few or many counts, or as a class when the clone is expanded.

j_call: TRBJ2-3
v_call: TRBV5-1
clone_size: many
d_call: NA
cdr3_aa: CASSTGQGGDTQYF
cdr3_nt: TGCGCCAGCAGCACGGGCCAGGGGGGAGATACGCAGTATTTT

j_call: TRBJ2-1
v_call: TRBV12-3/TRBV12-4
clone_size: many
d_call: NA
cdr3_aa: CASSPGGGEQFF
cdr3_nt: TGTGCCAGCAGCCCAGGAGGCGGTGAGCAGTTCTTC

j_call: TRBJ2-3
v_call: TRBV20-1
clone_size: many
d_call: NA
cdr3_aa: CSATGLATDTQYF
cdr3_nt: TGCAGTGCTACCGGGTTGGCCACAGATACGCAGTATTTT

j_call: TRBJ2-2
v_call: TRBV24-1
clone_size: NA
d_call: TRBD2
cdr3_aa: CATSGGLAGSTGELFF
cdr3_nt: TGTGCCACCAGTGGTGGACTAGCGGGGTCCACCGGGGAGCTGTTTTTT

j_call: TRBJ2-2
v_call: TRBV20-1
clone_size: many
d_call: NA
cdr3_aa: CSARHDTGELFF
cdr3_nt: TGCAGTGCTAGGCACGACACCGGGGAGCTGTTTTTT

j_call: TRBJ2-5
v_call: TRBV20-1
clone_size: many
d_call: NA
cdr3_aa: CSARVAAGRETQYF
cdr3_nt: TGCAGTGCTAGGGTGGCGGCAGGGCGGGAGACCCAGTACTTC

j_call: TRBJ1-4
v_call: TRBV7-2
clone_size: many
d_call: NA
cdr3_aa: CASSQPGLREKLFF
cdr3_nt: TGTGCCAGCAGCCAACCAGGCCTTAGGGAAAAACTGTTTTTT

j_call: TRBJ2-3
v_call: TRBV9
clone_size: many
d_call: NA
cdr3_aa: CASSVGVGASTDTQYF
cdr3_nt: TGTGCCAGCAGCGTAGGGGTGGGGGCTAGCACAGATACGCAGTATTTT

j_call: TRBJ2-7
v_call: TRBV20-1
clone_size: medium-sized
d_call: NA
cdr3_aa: CSARRGGYSYEQYF
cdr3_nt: TGCAGTGCTAGAAGGGGGGGTTACTCCTACGAGCAGTACTTC

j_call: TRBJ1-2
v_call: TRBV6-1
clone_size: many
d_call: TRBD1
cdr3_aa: CASSLETGGYGYTF
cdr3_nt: TGTGCCAGCAGTCTCGAGACAGGGGGCTATGGCTACACCTTC

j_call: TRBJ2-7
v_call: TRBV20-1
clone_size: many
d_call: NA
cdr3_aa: CSASRQVPYEQYF
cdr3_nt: TGCAGTGCTAGTAGACAGGTCCCCTACGAGCAGTACTTC

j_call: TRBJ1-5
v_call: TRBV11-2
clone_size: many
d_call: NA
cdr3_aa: CASSADSLNQPQHF
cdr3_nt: TGTGCCAGCAGCGCCGACAGCCTGAATCAGCCCCAGCATTTT

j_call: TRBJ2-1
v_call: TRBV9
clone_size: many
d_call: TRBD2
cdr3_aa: CASSAVAGSYNEQFF
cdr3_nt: TGTGCCAGCAGCGCCGTAGCGGGAAGCTACAATGAGCAGTTCTTC

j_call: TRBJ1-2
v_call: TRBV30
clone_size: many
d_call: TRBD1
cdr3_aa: CAWRTGGIHGYTF
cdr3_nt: TGTGCCTGGAGGACAGGGGGTATACATGGCTACACCTTC

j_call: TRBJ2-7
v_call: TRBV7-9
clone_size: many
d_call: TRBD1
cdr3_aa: CASSLVGQGYEQYF
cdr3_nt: TGTGCCAGCAGCTTAGTCGGACAGGGATACGAGCAGTACTTC

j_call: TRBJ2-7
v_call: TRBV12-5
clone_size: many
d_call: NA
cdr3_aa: CASGLNFYEQYF
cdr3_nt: TGTGCTAGTGGTTTGAATTTCTACGAGCAGTACTTC

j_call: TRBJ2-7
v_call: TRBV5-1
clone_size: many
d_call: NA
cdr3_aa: CASSFGVSYEQYF
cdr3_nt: TGCGCCAGCAGCTTCGGGGTTTCCTACGAGCAGTACTTC

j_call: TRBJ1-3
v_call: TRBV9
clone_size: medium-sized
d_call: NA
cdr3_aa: CASSPNPSTGSGNTIYF
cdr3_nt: TGTGCCAGCAGCCCAAACCCCTCTACTGGCTCTGGAAACACCATATATTTT

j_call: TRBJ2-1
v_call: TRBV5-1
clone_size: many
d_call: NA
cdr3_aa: CASSQGQGTYNEQFF
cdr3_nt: TGCGCCAGCAGCCAAGGGCAGGGGACCTACAATGAGCAGTTCTTC

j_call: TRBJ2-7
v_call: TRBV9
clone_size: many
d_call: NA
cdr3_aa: CASSVEVVGGDEQYF
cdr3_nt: TGTGCCAGCAGCGTAGAGGTAGTCGGGGGCGACGAGCAGTACTTC

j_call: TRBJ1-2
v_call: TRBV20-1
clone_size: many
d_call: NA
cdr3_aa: CSARSPITSLYGYTF
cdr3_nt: TGCAGTGCTAGATCCCCCATCACATCGTTATATGGCTACACCTTC

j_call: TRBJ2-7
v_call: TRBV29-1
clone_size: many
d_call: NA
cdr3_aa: CSVERGMPYEQYF
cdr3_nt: TGCAGCGTTGAACGTGGGATGCCCTACGAGCAGTACTTC

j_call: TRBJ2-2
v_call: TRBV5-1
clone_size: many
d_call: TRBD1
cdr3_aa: CASSLPGGATGELFF
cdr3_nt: TGCGCCAGCAGCTTGCCAGGGGGCGCAACCGGGGAGCTGTTTTTT

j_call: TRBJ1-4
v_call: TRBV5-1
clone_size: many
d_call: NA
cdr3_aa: CASSLAGGEGATNEKLFF
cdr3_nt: TGCGCCAGCAGCTTGGCCGGGGGCGAAGGGGCAACTAATGAAAAACTGTTTTTT

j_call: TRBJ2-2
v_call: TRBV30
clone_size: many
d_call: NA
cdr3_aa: CAWSVLGASSTGELFF
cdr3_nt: TGTGCCTGGAGTGTACTCGGAGCTTCGAGCACCGGGGAGCTGTTTTTT

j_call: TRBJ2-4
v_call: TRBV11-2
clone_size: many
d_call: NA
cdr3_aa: CASSLVRGSSKNIQYF
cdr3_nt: TGTGCCAGCAGCTTAGTGCGGGGATCATCCAAAAACATTCAGTACTTC

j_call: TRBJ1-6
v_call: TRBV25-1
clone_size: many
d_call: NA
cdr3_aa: CASSEWGAQGSYNSPLHF
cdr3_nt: TGTGCCAGCAGTGAATGGGGGGCCCAAGGGTCCTATAATTCACCCCTCCACTTT

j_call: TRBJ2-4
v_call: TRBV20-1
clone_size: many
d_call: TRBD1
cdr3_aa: CSARDGNRGQNIQYF
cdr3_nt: TGCAGTGCTAGAGATGGGAACAGGGGACAAAACATTCAGTACTTC

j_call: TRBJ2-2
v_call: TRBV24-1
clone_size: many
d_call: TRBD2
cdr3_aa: CATSGGLAGAGELFF
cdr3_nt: TGTGCCACCAGTGGTGGACTAGCGGGAGCCGGGGAGCTGTTTTTT

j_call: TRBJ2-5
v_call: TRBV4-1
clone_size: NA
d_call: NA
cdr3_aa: CASSQDGGGSETQYF
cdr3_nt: TGCGCCAGCAGCCAAGATGGAGGGGGGTCTGAGACCCAGTACTTC

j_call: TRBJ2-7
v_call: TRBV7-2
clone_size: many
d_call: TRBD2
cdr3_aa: CASSLGGNRYEQYF
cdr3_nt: TGTGCCAGCAGCTTGGGGGGGAACCGGTACGAGCAGTACTTC

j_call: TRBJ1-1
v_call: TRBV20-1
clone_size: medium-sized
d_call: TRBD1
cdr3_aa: CSARDARGIGTEAFF
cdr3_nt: TGCAGTGCTAGAGATGCCAGGGGGATAGGCACTGAAGCTTTCTTT

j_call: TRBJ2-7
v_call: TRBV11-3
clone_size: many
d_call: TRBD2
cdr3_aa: CASSPLAGVFYEQYF
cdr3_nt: TGTGCCAGCAGCCCACTAGCGGGAGTGTTCTACGAGCAGTACTTC

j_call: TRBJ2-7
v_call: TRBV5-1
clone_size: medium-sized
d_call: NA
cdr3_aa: CASSFGGHEQYF
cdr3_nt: TGCGCCAGCAGCTTCGGTGGACACGAGCAGTACTTC

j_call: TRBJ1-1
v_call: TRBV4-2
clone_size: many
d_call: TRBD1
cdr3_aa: CASSQLTTGGEKTEAFF
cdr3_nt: TGTGCCAGCAGCCAACTTACGACAGGGGGGGAGAAAACTGAAGCTTTCTTT

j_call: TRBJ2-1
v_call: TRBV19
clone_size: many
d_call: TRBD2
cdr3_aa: CASSIGGRAYNEQFF
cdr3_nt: TGTGCCAGTAGTATAGGCGGGAGGGCCTACAATGAGCAGTTCTTC

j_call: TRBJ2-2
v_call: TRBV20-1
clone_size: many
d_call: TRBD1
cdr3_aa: CSARDIGQGNTGELFF
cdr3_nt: TGCAGTGCTAGAGATATAGGACAGGGGAATACCGGGGAGCTGTTTTTT

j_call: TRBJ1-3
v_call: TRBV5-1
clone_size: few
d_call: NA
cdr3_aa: CASSPVSGNTIYF
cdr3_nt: TGCGCCAGCAGCCCTGTCTCAGGAAACACCATATATTTT

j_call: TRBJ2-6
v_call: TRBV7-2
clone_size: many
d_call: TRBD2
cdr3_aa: CASSPLAGDSGANVLTF
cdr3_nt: TGTGCCAGCAGCCCACTAGCGGGAGACTCTGGGGCCAACGTCCTGACTTTC

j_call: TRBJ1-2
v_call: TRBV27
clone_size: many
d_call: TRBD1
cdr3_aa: CASSFGTGGFARGYTF
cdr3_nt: TGTGCCAGCAGTTTCGGGACAGGGGGCTTCGCTCGGGGCTACACCTTC

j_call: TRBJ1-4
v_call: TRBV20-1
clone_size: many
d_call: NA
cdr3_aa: CSARDGGAVNEKLFF
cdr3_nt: TGCAGTGCTAGAGATGGGGGGGCTGTAAACGAAAAACTGTTTTTT

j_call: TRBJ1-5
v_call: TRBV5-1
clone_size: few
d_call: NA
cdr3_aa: CASSLAGGAGQPQHF
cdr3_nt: TGCGCCAGCAGCTTGGCGGGGGGCGCGGGGCAGCCCCAGCATTTT

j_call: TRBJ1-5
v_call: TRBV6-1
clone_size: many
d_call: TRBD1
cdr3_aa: CASPYPPGTGDNSNQPQHF
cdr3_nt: TGTGCCAGCCCTTACCCCCCCGGGACAGGGGATAATAGCAATCAGCCCCAGCATTTT

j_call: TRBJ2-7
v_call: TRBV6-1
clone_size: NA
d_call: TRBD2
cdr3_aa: CASRNSGVSYEQYF
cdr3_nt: TGTGCCAGCAGAAATAGCGGGGTTTCATACGAGCAGTACTTC

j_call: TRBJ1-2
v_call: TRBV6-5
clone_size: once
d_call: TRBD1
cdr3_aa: CASSPPDRDGYTF
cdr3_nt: TGTGCCAGCAGCCCCCCGGACAGGGACGGCTACACCTTC

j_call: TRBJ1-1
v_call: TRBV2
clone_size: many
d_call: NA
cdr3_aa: CASSEVRGSTEAFF
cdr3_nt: TGTGCCAGCAGTGAAGTGAGGGGGAGCACTGAAGCTTTCTTT

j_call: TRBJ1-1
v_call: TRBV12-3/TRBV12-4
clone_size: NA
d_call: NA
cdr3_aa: CASSPRTAGTEAFF
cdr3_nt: TGTGCCAGCAGTCCAAGGACCGCTGGCACTGAAGCTTTCTTT

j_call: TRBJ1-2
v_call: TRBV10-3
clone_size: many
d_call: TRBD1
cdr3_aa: CAIGAGGGWPSNTF
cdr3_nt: TGTGCCATCGGGGCAGGGGGCGGATGGCCGTCGAACACCTTC

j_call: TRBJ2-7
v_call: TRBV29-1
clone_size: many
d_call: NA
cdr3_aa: CSVGEGYEQYF
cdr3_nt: TGCAGCGTTGGAGAGGGCTACGAGCAGTACTTC

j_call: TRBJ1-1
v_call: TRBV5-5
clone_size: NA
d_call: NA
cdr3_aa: CVSTRTGMNTEAFF
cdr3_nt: TGTGTCAGCACCCGGACGGGCATGAACACTGAAGCTTTCTTT

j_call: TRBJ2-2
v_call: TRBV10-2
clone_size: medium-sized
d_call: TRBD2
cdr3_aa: CASSDSGRIANTGELFF
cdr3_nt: TGCGCCAGCAGTGATAGCGGGAGGATAGCGAACACCGGGGAGCTGTTTTTT

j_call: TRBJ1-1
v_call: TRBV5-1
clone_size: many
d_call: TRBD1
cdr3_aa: CASSFGTGGVNTEAFF
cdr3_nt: TGCGCCAGCAGCTTTGGGACAGGGGGAGTGAACACTGAAGCTTTCTTT

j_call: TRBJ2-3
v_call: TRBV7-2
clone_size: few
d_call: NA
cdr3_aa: CASSLAGGVGTDTQYF
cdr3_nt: TGTGCCAGCAGCTTAGCTGGGGGCGTAGGCACAGATACGCAGTATTTT

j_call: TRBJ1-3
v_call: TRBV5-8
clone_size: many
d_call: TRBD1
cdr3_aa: CASSQTGTGSISGNTIYF
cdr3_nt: TGTGCCAGCAGCCAGACGGGGACAGGGTCCATCTCTGGAAACACCATATATTTT

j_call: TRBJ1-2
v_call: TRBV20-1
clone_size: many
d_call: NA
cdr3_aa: CSAVFQGAGENYNYGYTF
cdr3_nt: TGCAGTGCCGTATTCCAAGGGGCAGGGGAGAACTATAACTATGGCTACACCTTC

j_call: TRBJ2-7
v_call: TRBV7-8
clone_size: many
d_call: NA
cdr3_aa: CASSHGQSSYEQYF
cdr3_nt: TGTGCCAGCAGCCACGGACAGAGCTCCTACGAGCAGTACTTC

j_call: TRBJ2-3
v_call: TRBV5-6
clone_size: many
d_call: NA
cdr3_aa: CASSLVGSDTQYF
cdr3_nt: TGTGCCAGCAGCTTGGTAGGGAGTGATACGCAGTATTTT

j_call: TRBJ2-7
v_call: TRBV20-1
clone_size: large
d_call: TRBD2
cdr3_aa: CSARESSGSHEQYF
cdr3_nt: TGCAGTGCTAGAGAGTCTAGCGGGAGCCACGAGCAGTACTTC

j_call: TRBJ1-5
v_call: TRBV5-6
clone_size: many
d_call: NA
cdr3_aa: CASSSLNQPQHF
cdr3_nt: TGTGCCAGCAGCTCCTTGAATCAGCCCCAGCATTTT